A selection of T cell receptor beta chains follows, all from one sample in a study of T-cell memory formation after mild COVID-19. MiXCR was run by TCRdb on the 5' RACE reads, yielding one entry per CDR3 protein. The table has 350,000 to 450,000 distinct CDR3 sequences, more than 20% seen once; the top ten hold around 8.1%. Sequenced material: PBMCs or a T cell subset sorted from them (not recorded which). Receptors originate from an adult woman who had mild COVID-19 (a few samples of this study predate the infection). Cell type and time point are not known. The CDR3 runs from the conserved cysteine through the conserved F or W. The D gene is left open where the match is weak. Where a row states a size, it is once, few, many or the class of an expanded clone; other rows omit it.

J gene,clone size,D gene,CDR3 length,V gene,CDR3 DNA,CDR3 protein
TRBJ2-3,few,TRBD2,16,TRBV7-2,TGTGCCAGCAGCTCGACTAGCGGGAAAGGCACAGATACGCAGTATTTT,CASSSTSGKGTDTQYF
TRBJ1-1,NA,NA,12,TRBV19,TGTGCCAGTAGTATAGGTTGGGGTGAAGCTTTCTTT,CASSIGWGEAFF
TRBJ2-2,NA,TRBD1,14,TRBV29-1,TGCAGCGCCTCGACAGGGGGTTGGACCGGGGAGCTGTTTTTT,CSASTGGWTGELFF
TRBJ2-7,few,NA,11,TRBV14,TGTGCCAGCAGCCAAGTTGCGACAGTGTACTTC,CASSQVATVYF
TRBJ2-2,NA,TRBD2,15,TRBV20-1,TGCAGTGCTAGATTTGCGGGAGTGAACACCGGGGAGCTGTTTTTT,CSARFAGVNTGELFF
TRBJ1-1,once,NA,14,TRBV18,TGTGCCAGCTCACCACCAGGGGCCAGAACTGAAGCTTTCTTT,CASSPPGARTEAFF
TRBJ1-1,NA,NA,15,TRBV20-1,TGCAGTGCTCCCGAGACTGCTTTCATGAACACTGAAGCTTTCTTT,CSAPETAFMNTEAFF
TRBJ2-5,few,TRBD2,16,TRBV4-1,TGCGCCAGCAGACTCAGACTAGCGGGGGACTCCGTGGCCCAGTACTTC,CASRLRLAGDSVAQYF
TRBJ2-3,NA,TRBD2,14,TRBV20-1,TGCAGTGCTAAGCGGGAGTTAAGCACAGATACGCAGTATTTT,CSAKRELSTDTQYF
TRBJ2-3,NA,NA,13,TRBV21-1,TGTGTCCGCGCGGCGGGAGGTGGGGATACGCAGTATTTT,CVRAAGGGDTQYF
TRBJ2-6,few,NA,14,TRBV30,TGTGCCTGGAGTATGGACTCCGGGGCCAACGTCCTGACTTTC,CAWSMDSGANVLTF
TRBJ2-7,NA,NA,15,TRBV5-5,TGTGCCAGCAGCTTCACCGGGACGGACCTTTACGAGCAGTACTTC,CASSFTGTDLYEQYF
TRBJ2-1,NA,NA,14,TRBV20-1,TGCAGTGCTATCAGGGGGGGGCCCGACAATGAGCAGTTCTTC,CSAIRGGPDNEQFF
TRBJ2-2,NA,NA,16,TRBV18,TGTGCCAGCTCACCACGACAGATTGATAACACCGGGGAGCTGTTTTTT,CASSPRQIDNTGELFF
TRBJ1-1,few,NA,13,TRBV12-3/TRBV12-4,TGTGCCAGCACTATCTTCTTGGGCACTGAAGCTTTCTTT,CASTIFLGTEAFF
TRBJ2-1,NA,NA,17,TRBV20-1,TGCAGTGCTAGAACCCCGGGAGGGGGCCGGGTAGGAAATGAGCAGTTCTTC,CSARTPGGGRVGNEQFF
TRBJ2-7,few,NA,14,TRBV7-8,TGTGCCAGCAGCTTAGCGGAACTCGGTGACGAGCAGTACTTC,CASSLAELGDEQYF
TRBJ2-2,many,NA,13,TRBV7-8,TGTGCCAGCAGCTTCAGAGGGTCCGGGGAGCTGTTTTTT,CASSFRGSGELFF
TRBJ2-3,NA,NA,12,TRBV10-3,TGTGCCATGGGACCTTCAGGAGGTACGCAGTATTTT,CAMGPSGGTQYF
TRBJ2-1,few,TRBD2,15,TRBV5-1,TGCGCCAGCAGCCCAGGACTAGCGGCCAGCAATGAGCAGTTCTTC,CASSPGLAASNEQFF
TRBJ2-1,NA,TRBD2,16,TRBV7-2,TGTGCCAGCAGCTTAGAAGCGGGAGGTTCCTACAATGAGCAGTTCTTC,CASSLEAGGSYNEQFF
TRBJ2-3,few,TRBD1,16,TRBV12-3/TRBV12-4,TGTGCCAGCAGCGAAGACAGGGAAAGGGGCCCAGATACGCAGTATTTT,CASSEDRERGPDTQYF
TRBJ1-5,NA,NA,13,TRBV6-1,TGTGCCAGCAGCCCGACAGCGACTCGCCCCCAGCATTTT,CASSPTATRPQHF
TRBJ1-2,NA,NA,14,TRBV4-1,TGCGCCAGCAGCCAAGATCCCCGAGGGGTTGGCTACACCTTC,CASSQDPRGVGYTF
TRBJ2-7,NA,NA,12,TRBV6-6,TGTGCCAGCTCGCTACCGGGAGACGAGCAGTACTTC,CASSLPGDEQYF
TRBJ2-7,few,NA,15,TRBV9,TGTGCCAGCAGCCTGGCGGCGGGGTTCTCCTACGAGCAGTACTTC,CASSLAAGFSYEQYF
TRBJ2-2,NA,TRBD1,17,TRBV24-1,TGTGCCACCAGTGATCACTTCGCAGGGGGTGGGACCGGGGAGCTGTTTTTT,CATSDHFAGGGTGELFF
TRBJ1-5,NA,NA,14,TRBV7-9,TGTGCCAGCACCGAAGGGGGTAGCAATCAGCCCCAGCATTTT,CASTEGGSNQPQHF
TRBJ1-5,NA,NA,13,TRBV12-5,TGTGCTAGTGGTTTGGACAGCAATCAGCCCCAGCATTTT,CASGLDSNQPQHF
TRBJ2-1,NA,NA,10,TRBV2,TGTGCCAGCTCCCTGGCCCAACAGTTCTTC,CASSLAQQFF
TRBJ1-2,few,NA,14,TRBV7-2,TGTGCCAGCAGCTTAGGCCCGGGGAATTATGGCTACACCTTC,CASSLGPGNYGYTF
TRBJ2-7,NA,TRBD2,13,TRBV12-3/TRBV12-4,TGTGCCAGCAGTTTGACTAGCGCCGCCGAGCAGTACTTC,CASSLTSAAEQYF
TRBJ2-2,NA,TRBD1,14,TRBV24-1,TGTGCCACCACCTGGACAGGGGGCACCGGGGAGCTGTTTTTT,CATTWTGGTGELFF
TRBJ2-7,NA,TRBD2,15,TRBV7-2,TGTGCCAGCAGCTTAGAAGCGGGGCTCTCCTACGAGCAGTACTTC,CASSLEAGLSYEQYF
TRBJ2-7,NA,TRBD2,17,TRBV5-1,TGCGCCAGCCAGACTAGCGGGGGGCGGAGGCCGCCCTACGAGCAGTACTTC,CASQTSGGRRPPYEQYF
TRBJ2-3,few,TRBD2,19,TRBV4-3,TGCGCCAGCAGCCATTTCCCCGGGACTAGCGGGATAAACACAGATACGCAGTATTTT,CASSHFPGTSGINTDTQYF
TRBJ1-6,few,NA,15,TRBV6-2/TRBV6-3,TGTGCCAGCAGTTACTGGGGGCAGTGGAATTCACCCCTCCACTTT,CASSYWGQWNSPLHF
TRBJ2-3,NA,TRBD1,16,TRBV4-1,TGCGCCAGCAGCCAACGACCGGGACAGAGCACAGATACGCAGTATTTT,CASSQRPGQSTDTQYF
TRBJ1-5,many,NA,14,TRBV7-9,TGTGCCAGCAGCCCGTCAGGGACTAATCAGCCCCAGCATTTT,CASSPSGTNQPQHF
TRBJ1-1,NA,TRBD1,13,TRBV6-2/TRBV6-3,TGTGCCAGCATAGGGGGCTATAACACTGAAGCTTTCTTT,CASIGGYNTEAFF
TRBJ2-1,once,NA,15,TRBV27,TGTGCCAGCTCCGTGGACCCCTATCTTTACAATGAGCAGTTCTTC,CASSVDPYLYNEQFF
TRBJ2-1,NA,TRBD2,15,TRBV5-1,TGCGCCAGCAGACCTGGGACTAGCGGAAACAATGAGCAGTTCTTC,CASRPGTSGNNEQFF
TRBJ2-7,few,TRBD2,15,TRBV15,TGTGCCACCAGAAGAGCGGGGGGACTCTCCTACGAGCAGTACTTC,CATRRAGGLSYEQYF
TRBJ1-1,NA,NA,15,TRBV20-1,TGCAGTGCTGGACCTTCGGAGGGTAGGGCCACTGAAGCTTTCTTT,CSAGPSEGRATEAFF
TRBJ2-2,NA,NA,13,TRBV2,TGTGCCAGCAGTTACGGGACCGGCGGGGAGCTGTTTTTT,CASSYGTGGELFF
TRBJ2-2,NA,TRBD2,18,TRBV2,TGTGCCAGCAGAGACCTCCCGGGACTAGCGCCCCGCACCGGGGAGCTGTTTTTT,CASRDLPGLAPRTGELFF
TRBJ2-7,few,TRBD1,14,TRBV5-1,TGCGCCAGCAGCTTGGGACAGGGGATCGACGAGCAGTACTTC,CASSLGQGIDEQYF
TRBJ1-3,few,NA,15,TRBV9,TGTGCCAGCAGCCCCGACCTGGCACCTGGAAACACCATATATTTT,CASSPDLAPGNTIYF
TRBJ2-1,many,TRBD1,15,TRBV2,TGTGCCAGCAGTCCTGACAGGGGAGCCTACAATGAGCAGTTCTTC,CASSPDRGAYNEQFF